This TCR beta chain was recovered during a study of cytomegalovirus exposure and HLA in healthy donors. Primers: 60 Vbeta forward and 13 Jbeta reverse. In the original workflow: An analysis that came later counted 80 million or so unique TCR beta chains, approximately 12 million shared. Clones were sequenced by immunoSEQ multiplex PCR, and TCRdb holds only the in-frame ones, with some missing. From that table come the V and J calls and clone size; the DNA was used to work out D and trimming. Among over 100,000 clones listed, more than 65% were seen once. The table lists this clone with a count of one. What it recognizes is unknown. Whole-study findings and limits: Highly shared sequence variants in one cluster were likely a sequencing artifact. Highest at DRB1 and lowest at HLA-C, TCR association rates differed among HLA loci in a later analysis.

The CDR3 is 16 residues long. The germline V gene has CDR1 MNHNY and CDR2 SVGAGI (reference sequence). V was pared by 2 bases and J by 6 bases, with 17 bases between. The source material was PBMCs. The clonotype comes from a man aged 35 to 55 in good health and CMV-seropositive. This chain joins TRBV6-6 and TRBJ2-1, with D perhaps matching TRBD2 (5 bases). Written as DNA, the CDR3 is TGTGCCAGCAGTTACAATCCAGCTAGCTCCGGCAATGAGCAGTTCTTC. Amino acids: CASSYNPASSGNEQFF.